A selection of T cell receptor beta chains follows, all from one sample in a study of T cell repertoires in cytomegalovirus infection. Their antigen targets remain unknown. TCRdb recomputed calls from the reads with MiXCR, one row per CDR3 protein. The data contain about 700,000 distinct CDR3 sequences, 30% to 35% of them singletons. Sequencing used cultured PBMCs, obtained from culture after CMV antigen stimulation. Receptors originate from a human donor in good health (CMV status not recorded). Some clones in this sample may be carry-over from other donors' samples. Both conserved end residues are part of each CDR3. Each record gives: clone size, V gene, J gene, D gene, CDR3 DNA, CDR3 protein. The D gene is left open where the match is weak. Clone size is not always given. Where it is, it says once, few, many or a class for expanded clones.

clone_size: .; v_call: TRBV30; j_call: TRBJ2-7; d_call: .; cdr3_nt: TGTGCCTGGAGCCCCCTGGGCAGGTCCCTCTACGAGCAGTACTTC; cdr3_aa: CAWSPLGRSLYEQYF
clone_size: .; v_call: TRBV20-1; j_call: TRBJ2-1; d_call: .; cdr3_nt: TGCAGTGCTAGCGGACGGTTTATGGCTAATGAGCAGTTCTTC; cdr3_aa: CSASGRFMANEQFF
clone_size: .; v_call: TRBV7-2; j_call: TRBJ2-1; d_call: TRBD2; cdr3_nt: TGTGCCAGCAGCAGAGTAGCGGGGGGCCCCTGGATCTTC; cdr3_aa: CASSRVAGGPWIF
clone_size: .; v_call: TRBV20-1; j_call: TRBJ1-2; d_call: TRBD1; cdr3_nt: TGCAGTGCTAGAGATCCTCTCAGGGGGCAGGACGGCTACACCTTC; cdr3_aa: CSARDPLRGQDGYTF
clone_size: .; v_call: TRBV7-9; j_call: TRBJ1-1; d_call: .; cdr3_nt: TGTGCCACCCGAGATCGGGGAAACACTGAAGCTTTCTTT; cdr3_aa: CATRDRGNTEAFF
clone_size: few; v_call: TRBV4-1; j_call: TRBJ2-3; d_call: .; cdr3_nt: TGCGCCAGCAGCCACGTAGGGCGGACAGATACGCAGTATTTT; cdr3_aa: CASSHVGRTDTQYF
clone_size: many; v_call: TRBV7-9; j_call: TRBJ1-1; d_call: .; cdr3_nt: TGTGCCAGCAGCTCCACCGAGCGGGGTCTAGCCACTGAAGCTTTCTTT; cdr3_aa: CASSSTERGLATEAFF
clone_size: .; v_call: TRBV19; j_call: TRBJ1-4; d_call: .; cdr3_nt: TGTGCCAGTAGTTTCAAAAACACGATGGCGGAAAAACTGTTTTTT; cdr3_aa: CASSFKNTMAEKLFF
clone_size: .; v_call: TRBV2; j_call: TRBJ2-3; d_call: TRBD2; cdr3_nt: TGTGCCAGCAGTGGAGGACTAGCGTCAGATACGCAGTATTTT; cdr3_aa: CASSGGLASDTQYF
clone_size: .; v_call: TRBV6-6; j_call: TRBJ1-4; d_call: TRBD1; cdr3_nt: TGTGCCAGCAGAACAAGGACAGGAGTGGGTGAAAAACTGTTTTTT; cdr3_aa: CASRTRTGVGEKLFF
clone_size: .; v_call: TRBV19; j_call: TRBJ2-1; d_call: .; cdr3_nt: TGTGCCAGTATGAAACAGCGCTCCACCCGGGACTTTTACAATGAGCAGTTCTTC; cdr3_aa: CASMKQRSTRDFYNEQFF
clone_size: .; v_call: TRBV20-1; j_call: TRBJ2-6; d_call: .; cdr3_nt: TGCAGTGCTCGTGTCGACAGGCCGTCAGGGGCCAACGTCCTGACTTTC; cdr3_aa: CSARVDRPSGANVLTF
clone_size: few; v_call: TRBV3-1; j_call: TRBJ2-6; d_call: .; cdr3_nt: TGTGCCAGCAGCCAAGATTCCCGGGCCTCTGGGGCCAACGTCCTGACTTTC; cdr3_aa: CASSQDSRASGANVLTF
clone_size: .; v_call: TRBV4-1; j_call: TRBJ2-5; d_call: .; cdr3_nt: TGCGCCAGCAGCCAGCTGACAGGAACCCCCCCGTGCTTC; cdr3_aa: CASSQLTGTPPCF
clone_size: .; v_call: TRBV12-3/TRBV12-4; j_call: TRBJ1-2; d_call: .; cdr3_nt: TGTGCCTCCAATGGGGGGGGACTTTACTATGGCTACACCTTC; cdr3_aa: CASNGGGLYYGYTF
clone_size: few; v_call: TRBV5-6; j_call: TRBJ2-1; d_call: .; cdr3_nt: TGTGCCAGCAGCTTGGGACAGCACTACAATGAGCAGTTCTTC; cdr3_aa: CASSLGQHYNEQFF
clone_size: .; v_call: TRBV2; j_call: TRBJ1-2; d_call: .; cdr3_nt: TGTGCCAGCAGATCCGGGAAGAACTATGGCTACACCTTC; cdr3_aa: CASRSGKNYGYTF
clone_size: few; v_call: TRBV6-1; j_call: TRBJ2-7; d_call: .; cdr3_nt: TGTGCCAGCAGTGGACCAGGGAATACGCAGTACTTC; cdr3_aa: CASSGPGNTQYF
clone_size: .; v_call: TRBV27; j_call: TRBJ1-4; d_call: TRBD1; cdr3_nt: TGTGCCAGCAGGCCCCATCGCGGCAGGGGGAATGAAAAACTGTTTTTT; cdr3_aa: CASRPHRGRGNEKLFF
clone_size: .; v_call: TRBV19; j_call: TRBJ1-2; d_call: TRBD1; cdr3_nt: TGTGCCAGTTATTCGGGACAGGGGGCGTCAGGCTACACCTTC; cdr3_aa: CASYSGQGASGYTF
clone_size: .; v_call: TRBV6-8; j_call: TRBJ1-1; d_call: TRBD1; cdr3_nt: TGTGCCAGCATCGACAGGGGCCGAGAAGCTTTCTTT; cdr3_aa: CASIDRGREAFF
clone_size: few; v_call: TRBV4-1; j_call: TRBJ1-2; d_call: TRBD1; cdr3_nt: TGCGCCAGCAGCCAACCGGGACAGGGGGTCCCCTATGGCTACACCTTC; cdr3_aa: CASSQPGQGVPYGYTF
clone_size: few; v_call: TRBV6-2/TRBV6-3; j_call: TRBJ1-1; d_call: .; cdr3_nt: TGTGCCAGCAGCCCTGCCCCCCTTGAAGCTTTCTTT; cdr3_aa: CASSPAPLEAFF
clone_size: .; v_call: TRBV7-4; j_call: TRBJ1-3; d_call: TRBD1; cdr3_nt: TGTGCCATAACAGGGGAAGAGGGCTCTGGAAACACCATATATTTT; cdr3_aa: CAITGEEGSGNTIYF
clone_size: .; v_call: TRBV7-3; j_call: TRBJ2-2; d_call: .; cdr3_nt: .; cdr3_aa: CASSSLRSPQPGSCFF
clone_size: .; v_call: TRBV15; j_call: TRBJ2-7; d_call: TRBD1; cdr3_nt: TGTGCCACCAGCAGAGAATATACAGGGGGCCTCTACGAGCAGTACTTC; cdr3_aa: CATSREYTGGLYEQYF
clone_size: many; v_call: TRBV7-2; j_call: TRBJ2-3; d_call: TRBD1; cdr3_nt: TGTGCCAGCAGCTTATCGTGGGACAGGGAGGCGGATACGCAGTATTTT; cdr3_aa: CASSLSWDREADTQYF
clone_size: few; v_call: TRBV20-1; j_call: TRBJ2-1; d_call: .; cdr3_nt: TGCAGTGCTAGAGATCAGGGTAGCCCTCAGTTCTTC; cdr3_aa: CSARDQGSPQFF
clone_size: many; v_call: TRBV11-2; j_call: TRBJ2-7; d_call: .; cdr3_nt: TGTGCCAGCAGCTTAGGGTTACACGCCTCCTACGAGCAGTACTTC; cdr3_aa: CASSLGLHASYEQYF
clone_size: .; v_call: TRBV7-4; j_call: TRBJ2-1; d_call: .; cdr3_nt: TGTGCCAGCAGCGGGGGACAAGACAATGAGCAGTTCTTC; cdr3_aa: CASSGGQDNEQFF
clone_size: few; v_call: TRBV7-8; j_call: TRBJ2-5; d_call: .; cdr3_nt: TGTGCCAGCAGCCGATATCTGCCCGGGACCAAGCGAGGAGAGACCCAGTACTTC; cdr3_aa: CASSRYLPGTKRGETQYF
clone_size: .; v_call: TRBV24-1; j_call: TRBJ2-1; d_call: TRBD2; cdr3_nt: TGTGCCACCAGTGCCCAACCGGGGACTAGCGGGAGGTATGAGCAGTTCTTC; cdr3_aa: CATSAQPGTSGRYEQFF
clone_size: few; v_call: TRBV7-6; j_call: TRBJ2-1; d_call: .; cdr3_nt: TGTGCCAGCAGCTTCCCGCAGGGGGGCAATGAGCAGTTCTTC; cdr3_aa: CASSFPQGGNEQFF
clone_size: .; v_call: TRBV5-5; j_call: TRBJ2-3; d_call: .; cdr3_nt: TGTGCCAGCAGCTTGGGCGGGACTCCAGATACGCAGTATTTT; cdr3_aa: CASSLGGTPDTQYF
clone_size: few; v_call: TRBV7-2; j_call: TRBJ2-6; d_call: .; cdr3_nt: TGTGCCAGCAGCCCCCCTCACTCTGGGGCCAACGTCCTGACTTTC; cdr3_aa: CASSPPHSGANVLTF
clone_size: many; v_call: TRBV7-2; j_call: TRBJ1-4; d_call: .; cdr3_nt: TGTGCCAGCGGGGAGACACGCCTCGGGGAAAAACTGTTTTTT; cdr3_aa: CASGETRLGEKLFF
clone_size: few; v_call: TRBV14; j_call: TRBJ2-2; d_call: TRBD2; cdr3_nt: TGTGCCAGCAGCCAAGCGGTCGCTAGCGGGACGACCGGGGAGCTGTTTTTT; cdr3_aa: CASSQAVASGTTGELFF
clone_size: many; v_call: TRBV7-2; j_call: TRBJ2-7; d_call: TRBD1; cdr3_nt: TGTGCCAGCAGCTTGACAGGGTACGAGCAGTACTTC; cdr3_aa: CASSLTGYEQYF
clone_size: .; v_call: TRBV19; j_call: TRBJ1-4; d_call: .; cdr3_nt: TGTGCCTCCGGAACAGATAATGAAAAACTGTTTTTT; cdr3_aa: CASGTDNEKLFF
clone_size: many; v_call: TRBV7-9; j_call: TRBJ1-1; d_call: TRBD1; cdr3_nt: TGTGCCAGCAGCTTACCGACAGGGGGGAACACTGAAGCTTTCTTT; cdr3_aa: CASSLPTGGNTEAFF
clone_size: .; v_call: TRBV5-4; j_call: TRBJ1-1; d_call: .; cdr3_nt: TGTGCCAGCAGCCCCCGTGAGGTGACTGAAGCTTTCTTT; cdr3_aa: CASSPREVTEAFF
clone_size: many; v_call: TRBV7-6; j_call: TRBJ2-7; d_call: .; cdr3_nt: TGTGCCAGCAGCTTAGCAAGAGGTCCGGGTTCCTACGAGCAGTACTTC; cdr3_aa: CASSLARGPGSYEQYF
clone_size: .; v_call: TRBV4-1; j_call: TRBJ1-3; d_call: .; cdr3_nt: TGCGCCAGCAGCCAATCGGCATATCTCTCTGGAAACACCATATATTTT; cdr3_aa: CASSQSAYLSGNTIYF
clone_size: .; v_call: TRBV12-3/TRBV12-4; j_call: TRBJ1-1; d_call: .; cdr3_nt: TGTGCCAGCAACAGTAGACAGCTGCTGAACACTGAAGCTTTCTTT; cdr3_aa: CASNSRQLLNTEAFF
clone_size: .; v_call: TRBV10-3; j_call: TRBJ1-2; d_call: TRBD1; cdr3_nt: TGTGCCGCCCAGGGGGGCATTTATGGCTACACCTTC; cdr3_aa: CAAQGGIYGYTF
clone_size: .; v_call: TRBV19; j_call: TRBJ1-5; d_call: .; cdr3_nt: TGTGCCAGTAGTATAGTCACTGGGACGGTTGATCAGCCCCAGCATTTT; cdr3_aa: CASSIVTGTVDQPQHF
clone_size: .; v_call: TRBV18; j_call: TRBJ1-6; d_call: TRBD1; cdr3_nt: TGTGCCAGCTCACCACCAGTAACAGGGGGCGTAACCAGATATCTCCATTCACCCCTCCACTTT; cdr3_aa: CASSPPVTGGVTRYLHSPLHF
clone_size: .; v_call: TRBV7-9; j_call: TRBJ2-3; d_call: .; cdr3_nt: TGTGCCAGCGGCGTATTCCTACTCGGAGATACGCAGTATTTT; cdr3_aa: CASGVFLLGDTQYF
clone_size: .; v_call: TRBV2; j_call: TRBJ1-5; d_call: .; cdr3_nt: TGTGCCAGCAGTGATAGTTTAGGGACCTCCTTCAATCAGCCCCAGCATTTT; cdr3_aa: CASSDSLGTSFNQPQHF
clone_size: few; v_call: TRBV6-5; j_call: TRBJ2-2; d_call: .; cdr3_nt: TGTGCCAGCAGTTATAGGGAATTCGGCGGGGAGCTGTTTTTT; cdr3_aa: CASSYREFGGELFF
clone_size: .; v_call: TRBV27; j_call: TRBJ2-7; d_call: TRBD2; cdr3_nt: TGTGCCAGCAGTTCATACTTTAGGCGGGGGGCATACGAGCAGTACTTC; cdr3_aa: CASSSYFRRGAYEQYF
clone_size: .; v_call: TRBV4-1; j_call: TRBJ1-6; d_call: .; cdr3_nt: TGCGCCAGCAGCCCCGGAGGGGGGGGCCCGGCAAATTCACCCCTCCACTTT; cdr3_aa: CASSPGGGGPANSPLHF
clone_size: .; v_call: TRBV7-2; j_call: TRBJ1-5; d_call: .; cdr3_nt: TGTGCCAGCAGCGAAGGGACCATAAGTCAGCCCCAGCATTTT; cdr3_aa: CASSEGTISQPQHF
clone_size: few; v_call: TRBV12-3/TRBV12-4; j_call: TRBJ2-1; d_call: .; cdr3_nt: TGTGCCATCCTCTCGCGCCGTTACAATGAGCAGTTCTTC; cdr3_aa: CAILSRRYNEQFF
clone_size: few; v_call: TRBV4-3; j_call: TRBJ1-2; d_call: .; cdr3_nt: TGCGCCAGCAGCCAAGATGGCAGCTACTATGGCTACACCTTC; cdr3_aa: CASSQDGSYYGYTF